This T cell receptor (beta chain) was identified during a study of identical twins. One entry per CDR3 protein, called by TCRdb with MiXCR from the 5' RACE reads. The data contain 690,000 or so distinct CDR3 sequences, 8.6% of them seen just once; the ten biggest clones take up approximately 0.94%. This clonotype was detected ten times or more. Antigen specificity is unknown. Trimming took off 0 bases at V and 4 bases at J, with 4 bases between the two ends. CDR3 size: 13 residues. Germline values: CDR1 SGHAT, CDR2 FQNNGV. Study results and limitations: The models systematically underestimated how much out-of-frame TCR alpha was shared in monozygotic twins. Beta out-of-frame sequences displayed a weaker excess of sharing between twins.

The sample also formed part of further work on yellow fever vaccine responses in identical twins.

The chain combines TRBV11-2 with TRBJ2-1; D call uncertain. Sequenced material: PBMCs. The clonotype comes from a young woman in good health. The CDR3 loop reads CASSLDPYNEQFF. CDR3 nucleotides: TGTGCCAGCAGCTTAGATCCGTACAATGAGCAGTTCTTC.